This T cell receptor (beta chain) was identified during a study of blood T cell repertoires in COVID-19. Turning to the study itself: Specimens from acute and convalescent COVID-19 originated in the United States, Italy and Spain. From T cells, B-cell-depleted T cells, or PBMCs came the material, which was cDNA or gDNA.

The Seattle patients joined while their infection was active and were tracked longitudinally afterward. For this clone: Other DNA sequences in the sample encode the same CDR3.

The CDR3 has 14 amino acids. V lost 0 bases to trimming and J lost 3 bases, with 6 bases between them. Germline V gives CDR1 SEHNR, CDR2 FQNEAQ (reference sequence). Original processing methods: Using reference gene primer amplification, nucleated cell counts were estimated. Sequencing was performed with immunoSEQ multiplex PCR; in TCRdb, only in-frame clones are kept and a portion is missing. V, J and clone size were drawn from that table, and D and trimming were deduced from the DNA. The data hold some 250,000 clones, with around nine tenths observed a single time. The sequenced sample was peripheral blood. This receptor was identified in a woman in her sixties with COVID-19, enrolled during active disease. The chain couples TRBV7-9 to TRBJ1-3; D not resolved. CDR3 bases: TGTGCCAGCAGCTTAGCGGTCAGTGGAAACACCATATATTTT. Its protein product is CASSLAVSGNTIYF.